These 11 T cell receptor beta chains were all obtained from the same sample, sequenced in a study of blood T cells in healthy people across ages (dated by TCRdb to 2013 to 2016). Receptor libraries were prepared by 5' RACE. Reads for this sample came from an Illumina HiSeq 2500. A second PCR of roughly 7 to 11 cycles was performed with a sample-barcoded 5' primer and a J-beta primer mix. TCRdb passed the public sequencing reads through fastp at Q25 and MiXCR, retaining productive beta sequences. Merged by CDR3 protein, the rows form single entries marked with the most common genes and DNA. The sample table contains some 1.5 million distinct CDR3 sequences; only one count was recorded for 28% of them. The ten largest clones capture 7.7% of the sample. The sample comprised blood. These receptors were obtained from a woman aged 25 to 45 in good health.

CDR3 sequence reads: CASSFRGYMPRETQYF. DNA for the CDR3: TGTGCCAGCAGCTTTAGAGGGTATATGCCCCGAGAGACCCAGTACTTC. This chain joins TRBV7-7 and TRBJ2-5, with TRBD2 as a possible D gene (5 bases). Germline values: CDR1 SSHAT, CDR2 FNYEAQ (reference sequence). This CDR3 has 16 amino acids. V was clipped by 3 bases and J by 4 bases, with 18 bases between them.

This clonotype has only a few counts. The DNA for the CDR3 is TGTGCCAGCAGTTACAGGTCTCAGACCTACTATGGCTACACCTTC. Its protein is CASSYRSQTYYGYTF. This chain joins TRBV6-2 or TRBV6-3 and TRBJ1-2; D not resolved. Deletions cut 2 bases from V and 3 bases from J, with 13 bases between. Germline V gene data show CDR1 as MNHEY and CDR2 as SVGEGT. This CDR3 is 15 amino acids long.

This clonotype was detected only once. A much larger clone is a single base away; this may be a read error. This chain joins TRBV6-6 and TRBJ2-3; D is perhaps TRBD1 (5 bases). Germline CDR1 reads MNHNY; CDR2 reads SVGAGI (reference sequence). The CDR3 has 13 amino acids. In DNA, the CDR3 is TGTGCCAGCACCCTACCAGGGTCAGATACGCGGTATTTT. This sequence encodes CASTLPGSDTRYF.

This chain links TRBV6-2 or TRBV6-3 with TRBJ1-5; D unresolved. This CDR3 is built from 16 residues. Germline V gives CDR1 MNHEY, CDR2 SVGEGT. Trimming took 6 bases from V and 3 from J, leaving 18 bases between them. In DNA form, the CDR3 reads TGTGCCAGCAGAAACTTTTCATGGCAGTTCAATCAGCCCCAGCATTTT. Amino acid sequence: CASRNFSWQFNQPQHF.

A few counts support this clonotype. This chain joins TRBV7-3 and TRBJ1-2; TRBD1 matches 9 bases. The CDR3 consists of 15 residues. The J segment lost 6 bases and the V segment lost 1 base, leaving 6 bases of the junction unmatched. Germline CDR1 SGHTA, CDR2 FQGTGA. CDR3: CASSLSRTGGNGYTF. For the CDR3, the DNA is TGTGCCAGCAGCTTAAGCCGAACAGGGGGCAATGGCTACACCTTC. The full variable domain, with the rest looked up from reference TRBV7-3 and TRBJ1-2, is GAGVSQTPSNKVTEKGKYVELRCDPISGHTALYWYRQSLGQGPEFLIYFQGTGAADDSGLPNDRFFAVRPEGSVSTLKIQRTERGDSAVYLCASSLSRTGGNGYTFGSGTRLTVV.

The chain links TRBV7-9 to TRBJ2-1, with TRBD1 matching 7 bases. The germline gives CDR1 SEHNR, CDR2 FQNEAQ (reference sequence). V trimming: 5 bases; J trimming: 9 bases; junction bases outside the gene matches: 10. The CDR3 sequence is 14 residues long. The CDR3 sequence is CASSLTETGTEQFF. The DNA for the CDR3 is TGTGCCAGCAGCCTGACCGAGACAGGGACTGAGCAGTTCTTC.

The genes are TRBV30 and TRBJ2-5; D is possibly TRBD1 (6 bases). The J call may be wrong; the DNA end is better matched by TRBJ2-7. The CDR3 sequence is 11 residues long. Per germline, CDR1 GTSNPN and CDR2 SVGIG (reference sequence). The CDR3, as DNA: TGTGCCCTAAGGGGGAGCTACGAGCAGTACTTC. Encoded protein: CALRGSYEQYF.

The CDR3 spells CASSQLMAGWAIQYF. The CDR3 DNA reads TGTGCCAGCAGCCAGCTGATGGCGGGGTGGGCCATTCAGTACTTC. V usage is TRBV4-2 and J usage is TRBJ2-4; a weak D match, TRBD2 (6 bases). V lost 3 bases and J lost 9, with 18 bases in between. Germline CDR1 reads LGHNA; CDR2 reads YNFKEQ. The CDR3 consists of 15 residues.

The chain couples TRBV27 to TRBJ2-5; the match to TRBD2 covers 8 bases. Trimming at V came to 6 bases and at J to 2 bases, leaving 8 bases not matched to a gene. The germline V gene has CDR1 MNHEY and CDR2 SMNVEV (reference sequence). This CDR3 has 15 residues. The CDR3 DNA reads TGTGCCAGCAGGCCGACTAGCGCTCTTCAAGAGACCCAGTACTTC. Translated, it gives CASRPTSALQETQYF.

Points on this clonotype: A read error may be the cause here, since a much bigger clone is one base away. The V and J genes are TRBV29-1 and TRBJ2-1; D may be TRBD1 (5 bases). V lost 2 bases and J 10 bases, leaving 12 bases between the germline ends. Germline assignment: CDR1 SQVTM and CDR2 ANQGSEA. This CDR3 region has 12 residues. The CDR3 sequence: CSVEWGSSEQFF. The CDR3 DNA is TGCAGCGTTGAATGGGGCAGCAGCGAGCAGTTCTTC.

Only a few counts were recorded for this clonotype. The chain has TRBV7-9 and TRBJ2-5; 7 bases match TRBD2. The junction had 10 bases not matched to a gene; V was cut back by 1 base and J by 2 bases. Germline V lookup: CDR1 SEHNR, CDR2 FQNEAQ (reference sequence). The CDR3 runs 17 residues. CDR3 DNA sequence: TGTGCCAGCAGCTTAGATCACCAGCGGGAAGGACAAGAGACCCAGTACTTC. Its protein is CASSLDHQREGQETQYF.